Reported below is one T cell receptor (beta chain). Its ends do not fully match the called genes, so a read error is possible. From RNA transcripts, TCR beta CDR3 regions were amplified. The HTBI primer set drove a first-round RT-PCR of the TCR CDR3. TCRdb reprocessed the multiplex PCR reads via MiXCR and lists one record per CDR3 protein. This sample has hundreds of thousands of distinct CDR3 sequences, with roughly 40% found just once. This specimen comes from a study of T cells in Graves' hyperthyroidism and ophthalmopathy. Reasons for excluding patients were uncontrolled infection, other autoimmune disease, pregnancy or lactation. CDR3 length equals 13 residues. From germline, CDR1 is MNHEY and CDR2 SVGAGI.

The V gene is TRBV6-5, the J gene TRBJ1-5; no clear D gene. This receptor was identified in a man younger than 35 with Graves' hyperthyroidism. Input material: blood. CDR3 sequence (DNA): TGTGCCAGCAGTGGTAGGGTGAACCAGCCCCATCATTTT. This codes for CASSGRVNQPHHF.